The clone carrying this T cell receptor beta chain was picked up many times. This CDR3 region has 14 residues. Trimming cost V 3 bases and J 7 bases, with 15 bases left between them. Per the germline V gene, CDR1 is SGHAT and CDR2 is FQDESV (reference sequence). These data are taken from a study of metastatic and nonmetastatic thyroid tumors. As processed by the authors: To classify distant metastasis in papillary thyroid cancer, a model was built from CDR3 differences across clinicopathological groups. TCRdb re-clonotyped the PCR reads via MiXCR. The V and J calls and clone size are TCRdb's, not the authors'. The profile covers 20,000 to 25,000 clones, with roughly 20% appearing a single time and roughly 30% taken by the ten largest. Patients were all untreated before their thyroid surgery.

The chain couples TRBV11-1 to TRBJ1-1, with D perhaps TRBD1 (6 bases). The receptor was isolated from a female donor with papillary thyroid cancer or a benign thyroid nodule (not recorded which). Some clones in this sample may be carry-over from other donors' samples. The sample comprised blood. The CDR3 DNA reads TGTGCCAGCAGCTTCCTAGGGACATCAGGTGAAGCTTTCTTT. It translates to CASSFLGTSGEAFF. The full variable domain, completed using reference TRBV11-1 and TRBJ1-1, is EAEVAQSPRYKITEKSQAVAFWCDPISGHATLYWYRQILGQGPELLVQFQDESVVDDSQLPKDRFSAERLKGVDSTLKIQPAELGDSAMYLCASSFLGTSGEAFFGQGTRLTVV.